Following are 23 T cell receptor beta chains from one sample sequenced in a study of T cell responses to AZD1222 COVID-19 vaccine. Profiling relied on immunoSEQ multiplex PCR, and the TCRdb table lists in-frame clones only, not all of them. Here the sample spans more than 75,000 clones, 90% being singletons. The sample in question was peripheral blood, obtained 28 days after the second AZD1222 dose. These TCRs come from an adult who received the AZD1222 COVID-19 vaccine.

This rearrangement joins TRBV29-1 to TRBJ2-1, with D possibly TRBD2 on 6 matching bases. CDR3 length: 15 residues. Trimming shortened V by 5 bases and J by 5 bases, and 19 bases separated the two germline ends. Germline CDR1 SQVTM, CDR2 ANQGSEA. CDR3 protein: CSVRRFGTPDNEQFF. CDR3 sequence (DNA): TGCAGCGTTCGCAGGTTCGGGACTCCCGACAATGAGCAGTTCTTC.

V and J are TRBV6-5 and TRBJ1-6; TRBD1 is a possible D gene (5 bases). CDR3 size: 16 residues. V dropped 3 bases and J dropped 7 bases, with 16 bases sitting between them. Germline V lookup: CDR1 MNHEY, CDR2 SVGAGI. CDR3 in amino acids: CASSYSPTAFNSPLHF. The CDR3 DNA reads TGTGCCAGCAGTTATAGTCCGACAGCCTTCAATTCACCCCTCCACTTT.

V and J are TRBV3-1 (or the pseudogene TRBV3-2) and TRBJ2-1; D is uncertain. Per the germline V gene, CDR1 is LGHDT and CDR2 is YNNKEL (reference sequence). V dropped 0 bases and J dropped 9 bases, with 9 bases sitting between them. The CDR3 is 13 residues long. The CDR3 nucleotides read TGTGCCAGCAGCCAAGATATTAGAGGTGAGCAGTTCTTC. This sequence encodes CASSQDIRGEQFF.

The chain links TRBV6-2 or TRBV6-3 to TRBJ1-5; D not resolved. With 6 bases removed from V and 7 bases from J, the gap between germline ends came to 10 bases. The germline CDR1 and CDR2 sequences are MNHEY and SVGEGT. The CDR3 is 12 residues long. CDR3: CASSPPFQPQHF. CDR3 nucleotide sequence: TGTGCCAGCAGCCCCCCCTTCCAGCCCCAGCATTTT.

V and J are TRBV12-3 or TRBV12-4 and TRBJ1-2; D may be TRBD1 (5 bases). The CDR3 has 13 amino acids. Deletions cut 5 bases from V and 3 bases from J, with 10 bases between. CDR3 in DNA: TGTGCCAGCAGTGGACACCAGTACTATGGCTACACCTTC. This sequence encodes CASSGHQYYGYTF.

The genes are TRBV18 and TRBJ2-5; D might be TRBD2 (6 bases). The V gene's germline CDR1 is KGHSH and CDR2 LQKENI. Trimming shortened V by 2 bases and J by 4 bases, and 11 bases separated the two germline ends. The CDR3 length is 14 residues. This chain's CDR3 is CASSPSNGGETQYF. CDR3 DNA sequence: TGTGCCAGCTCACCAAGTAACGGGGGAGAGACCCAGTACTTC.

V gene TRBV6-1 combines with J gene TRBJ2-7; D unresolved. The CDR3 is 11 residues long. Germline lookup yields CDR1 MNHNS and CDR2 SASEGT. Trimming stripped 7 bases from V and 7 bases from J, with 11 bases between. The CDR3 region is CASKVEGEQYF. The DNA of the CDR3 is TGTGCCAGCAAGGTAGAAGGAGAGCAGTACTTC.

The chain couples TRBV4-2 to TRBJ2-4, with TRBD2 matching over 8 bases. There are 15 residues in the CDR3. Germline V lookup: CDR1 LGHNA, CDR2 YNFKEQ. With V trimmed by 0 bases and J by 6 bases, 4 bases remained unmatched. The CDR3 DNA follows: TGTGCCAGCAGCCAAGATAACAGCGGGGGAAACATTCAGTACTTC. This encodes CASSQDNSGGNIQYF.

The V gene is TRBV9, the J gene TRBJ1-1; the D gene is possibly TRBD1 (5 bases). Trimming cost V 2 bases and J 1 base, with 12 bases left between them. Germline loops: CDR1 SGDLS, CDR2 YYNGEE. This CDR3 comprises 15 residues. CDR3 sequence reads: CASSVSGRENTEAFF. The DNA for the CDR3 is TGTGCCAGCAGCGTGTCAGGCAGGGAGAACACTGAAGCTTTCTTT.

The rearrangement joins TRBV19 to TRBJ1-1, with D perhaps TRBD1 (5 bases). The ends were cut back, 5 bases at V and 7 bases at J, with 17 bases in the middle. Germline V gives CDR1 LNHDA, CDR2 SQIVND (reference sequence). The CDR3 runs 14 residues. CDR3 region: CASSSYSGTLEAFF. CDR3 nucleotides: TGTGCCAGTAGTTCATACTCCGGGACCCTTGAAGCTTTCTTT.

The rearrangement uses TRBV6-1 and TRBJ1-1; D is uncertain. The length of the CDR3 is 14 residues. V dropped 3 bases and J dropped 1 base, with 9 bases sitting between them. CDR1 is MNHNS and CDR2 is SASEGT in the germline V gene. Here the CDR3 reads CASSDGLWNTEAFF. The CDR3 nucleotides are TGTGCCAGCAGTGATGGTCTTTGGAACACTGAAGCTTTCTTT.

This chain links TRBV18 with TRBJ2-7; tentative D call: TRBD1 (5 bases). The germline V and J ends were trimmed by 8 bases and 4 bases, with 24 bases remaining between them. This CDR3 contains 16 residues. CDR1 is KGHSH, CDR2 LQKENI, per germline. CDR3 region: CASPPQGSEVFYEQYF. The CDR3 DNA sequence: TGTGCCAGCCCCCCCCAGGGCTCCGAAGTTTTTTACGAGCAGTACTTC.

V is TRBV11-3 and J is TRBJ1-6; D is undetermined. Germline V CDR1 and CDR2: SGHNT, YENEEA. The CDR3 covers 12 residues. Trimming cost V 2 bases and J 10 bases, with 6 bases left between them. The DNA for the CDR3 is TGTGCCAGCAGCTTAAGGCAGTCACCCCTCCACTTT. Translating gives CASSLRQSPLHF.

This clone was picked up one time. The gene calls are TRBV7-9 and TRBJ1-3; D not certain. Trimming left V 4 bases short and J 2 bases short, with 9 bases between. CDR1 SEHNR and CDR2 FQNEAQ come from the germline V gene (reference sequence). CDR3 length: 14 amino acids. As DNA, the CDR3 is TGTGCCAGCAGCTCGGGCCGGACTGGAAACACCATATATTTT. Protein sequence: CASSSGRTGNTIYF.

The V and J genes are TRBV19 and TRBJ1-5; a weak D match, TRBD1 (5 bases). Germline V gives CDR1 LNHDA, CDR2 SQIVND (reference sequence). Between the trimmed V and J ends, which lost 3 bases and 11 bases, there was a span of 17 bases. The CDR3 length is 14 residues. The CDR3 is CASSIGGDSPAQHF. CDR3 nucleotide sequence: TGTGCCAGTAGTATTGGAGGGGACTCGCCGGCCCAGCATTTT.

CDR3 DNA: TGTGCCAGCAGCGGACAAGCGAACACTGAAGCTTTCTTT. Translation gives CASSGQANTEAFF. The chain carries TRBV6-2 or TRBV6-3 and TRBJ1-1, with D possibly TRBD1 on 5 matching bases. The germline gives CDR1 MNHEY, CDR2 SVGEGT. The ends were cut back, 6 bases at V and 1 base at J, with 9 bases in the middle. The CDR3 spans 13 residues.

The V gene is TRBV28, the J gene TRBJ2-7; maybe TRBD1 (6 bases). Per germline, CDR1 MDHEN and CDR2 SYDVKM. The CDR3 sequence is 15 residues long. V was pared by 6 bases and J by 2 bases, with 17 bases between. The CDR3 here is CASRIEQGIPYEQYF. The CDR3 region has the DNA TGTGCCAGCAGAATTGAACAGGGAATTCCCTACGAGCAGTACTTC.

The rearrangement links TRBV9 to TRBJ2-2, with 9 positions matching TRBD1. The CDR3 spans 14 residues. The V and J ends lost 3 bases and 5 bases, in that order; junction bases with no gene match: 2. CDR1 and CDR2 from the germline V gene are SGDLS and YYNGEE. CDR3 sequence reads: CASSEGQGTGELFF. CDR3 DNA: TGTGCCAGCAGCGAGGGACAGGGAACCGGGGAGCTGTTTTTT. Full variable domain (outside the CDR3, taken from reference TRBV9 and TRBJ2-2): DSGVTQTPKHLITATGQRVTLRCSPRSGDLSVYWYQQSLDQGLQFLIQYYNGEERAKGNILERFSAQQFPDLHSELNLSSLELGDSALYFCASSEGQGTGELFFGEGSRLTVL.

V is TRBV7-8 and J is TRBJ1-1; 9 positions match TRBD1. The ends lost 1 base at V and 1 base at J; junction bases unmatched: 7. From germline, CDR1 is SGHVS and CDR2 FQNEAQ. This CDR3 comprises 17 residues. Here the CDR3 DNA reads TGTGCCAGCAGCTTAGAGGGGACAGGGTCGACGAACACTGAAGCTTTCTTT. Translated, it gives CASSLEGTGSTNTEAFF.

Notes on this clone: Other DNA sequences in this specimen translate into the identical CDR3. The chain employs TRBV18 and TRBJ2-3, with TRBD2 matching 11 bases. This CDR3 contains 16 residues. Germline CDR1 KGHSH, CDR2 LQKENI. The V gene end was trimmed by 6 bases and the J gene end by 2 bases; junction bases not matched to a gene: 7. Here the CDR3 reads CASSPRLAGYTDTQYF. CDR3 DNA: TGTGCCAGCTCCCCGAGACTAGCGGGGTACACAGATACGCAGTATTTT.

CDR3: CASSRSGGSYNEQFF. Here the CDR3 DNA reads TGTGCCAGCAGTCGGAGCGGGGGGTCCTACAATGAGCAGTTCTTC. The chain joins TRBV6-6 to TRBJ2-1; 9 nucleotides agree with TRBD2. The CDR3 consists of 15 residues. Germline loops: CDR1 MNHNY, CDR2 SVGAGI (reference sequence). Unmatched junction bases numbered 3, after V lost 5 bases and J lost 1 base.

This chain connects TRBV19 to TRBJ2-7, with TRBD1 matching 10 bases. Germline lookup yields CDR1 LNHDA and CDR2 SQIVND (reference sequence). After removal of 4 bases from V and 5 bases from J, the junction contained 11 bases not matched to a gene. The CDR3 totals 16 residues. CDR3 nucleotide sequence: TGTGCCAGTAGTACTAGGGACAGGGGAAACCTTCACGAGCAGTACTTC. It encodes CASSTRDRGNLHEQYF.

The CDR3 reads CASSAERNQPQHF. The DNA for the CDR3 is TGTGCCAGCAGTGCAGAGCGCAATCAGCCCCAGCATTTT. This chain uses TRBV27 with TRBJ1-5; no clear D. Germline V lookup: CDR1 MNHEY, CDR2 SMNVEV (reference sequence). Between the trimmed V and J ends, which lost 5 bases and 2 bases, there was a span of 7 bases. This CDR3 spans 13 amino acids.